Shown below are 29 T cell receptor beta chains from a single sample sequenced in a study of post-analysis software for immune sequencing data. Study-wide results and caveats: About 5 TRBV segments (TRBV5-6, TRBV5-1 and TRBV20-1 among them) occurred more frequently in patients than in controls.

No antigens are known for them. Incorporated into the TCR beta cDNA libraries were unique molecular identifiers, which served to reduce PCR and sequencing biases. One entry per CDR3 protein, called by TCRdb with MiXCR from the PCR reads. The sample has about 500,000 distinct CDR3 sequences; roughly 45% are singletons. Specimen: blood. These receptors all come from a girl between 5 and 17 years old with multiple sclerosis.

This clonotype has just a few counts. This chain connects TRBV20-1 to TRBJ2-7; D perhaps matches TRBD1 (5 bases). The CDR3 is 14 amino acids. Looked up from germline, CDR1 is DFQATT and CDR2 is SNEGSKA (reference sequence). V lost 3 bases to trimming and J lost 2 bases, with 14 bases between them. Here the CDR3 DNA reads TGCAGTGCTAGGGGGCTTTTCAGACCCTACGAGCAGTACTTC. Residues: CSARGLFRPYEQYF.

In this sample, this clonotype turned up a few times. The chain is built from TRBV2 and TRBJ2-7; perhaps D is TRBD1 or TRBD2 (5 bases each). Germline CDR1 and CDR2: SNHLY and FYNNEI. The CDR3 is 12 amino acids. Deletions cut 4 bases from V and 5 bases from J, with 9 bases between. The CDR3 nucleotides read TGTGCCAGCAGTGGAGGGGATCACGAGCAGTACTTC. This translates into CASSGGDHEQYF.

V gene TRBV29-1 combines with J gene TRBJ2-5, with D unclear. The CDR3 runs 13 residues. The germline CDR1 and CDR2 sequences are SQVTM and ANQGSEA. Trimming removed 7 bases from V and 5 bases from J, with 17 bases in between. The CDR3 loop reads CSARAPRWETQYF. In DNA, the CDR3 is TGCAGCGCCCGGGCCCCTAGGTGGGAGACCCAGTACTTC.

J is TRBJ2-7 and V is TRBV10-2; weak D call: TRBD2 (6 bases). Between the trimmed V and J ends, which lost 11 bases and 1 base, there was a span of 15 bases. The CDR3 is 13 residues long. Germline lookup yields CDR1 WSHSY and CDR2 SAAADI. The DNA for the CDR3 is TGCGCCGGCTCTAGCGTATTGTCCTACGAGCAGTACTTC. The encoded protein is CAGSSVLSYEQYF.

The chain carries TRBV9 and TRBJ2-1, with 10 bases lining up with TRBD2. Germline V gene sequence: CDR1 SGDLS, CDR2 YYNGEE. V dropped 0 bases and J dropped 0; count of bases not matched to a gene: 6. The CDR3 sequence is 18 residues long. The CDR3 loop reads CASSVALASGSSYNEQFF. The CDR3 coding sequence is TGTGCCAGCAGCGTAGCTCTCGCTAGCGGGAGCTCCTACAATGAGCAGTTCTTC.

V usage is TRBV18 and J usage is TRBJ2-1; unclear D gene. Deletions cut 2 bases from V and 7 bases from J, with 9 bases between. CDR3 length: 13 residues. The V gene's germline CDR1 is KGHSH and CDR2 LQKENI. The CDR3 DNA sequence: TGTGCCAGCTCACCATCTGCTAAGAATGAGCAGTTCTTC. Translating it yields CASSPSAKNEQFF.

This clonotype was observed a few times. The chain combines TRBV6-5 with TRBJ2-7; D unresolved. The germline V gene encodes CDR1 MNHEY and CDR2 SVGAGI. This CDR3 spans 15 amino acids. Trimming removed 6 bases at V and 3 bases at J, with 18 bases between. The CDR3: CASSSGVPTFYEQYF. The DNA for the CDR3 is TGTGCCAGCAGCTCAGGAGTCCCAACATTCTACGAGCAGTACTTC.

This clonotype was seen more than once but under ten times. The DNA for the CDR3 is TGTGCCATCAGTGAGTTGCCTAGCGGGCAAGAGACCCAGTACTTC. Amino acid sequence: CAISELPSGQETQYF. V is TRBV10-3 and J is TRBJ2-5; the match to TRBD2 covers 8 bases. CDR3 length equals 15 residues. Germline V gene data show CDR1 as ENHRY and CDR2 as SYGVKD. With 1 base clipped from V and 2 bases from J, the junction kept 3 bases outside the gene matches.

The sample holds many counts of this clonotype. V gene TRBV7-2 combines with J gene TRBJ2-1; 14 nucleotides agree with TRBD2. The CDR3 has 15 amino acids. The germline CDR1 and CDR2 sequences are SGHTA and FQGNSA. V was clipped by 5 bases and J by 6 bases; unmatched bases: 3. The CDR3 region has the DNA TGTGCCAGCAGCGCGGGACTAGCGGGAGTCAATGAGCAGTTCTTC. Its translation is CASSAGLAGVNEQFF.

This clonotype was seen more than once but under ten times. V is TRBV12-3 or TRBV12-4 and J is TRBJ1-1; the D gene is possibly TRBD1 (5 bases). CDR3 size: 15 residues. V gave up 9 bases and J gave up 1 base, with 18 bases separating them. The DNA of the CDR3 is TGTGCCAGTGAAGGGGCAGGGAGTGAGAACACTGAAGCTTTCTTT. Residues: CASEGAGSENTEAFF.

The gene calls are TRBV7-2 and TRBJ1-4; TRBD1 might be the D (5 bases). With 6 bases removed from V and 3 bases from J, the gap between germline ends came to 11 bases. This CDR3 is 14 amino acids long. Germline V gene lookup returns CDR1 SGHTA and CDR2 FQGNSA. The CDR3 DNA reads as TGTGCCAGCAGTCAGGGATTTCCTAATGAAAAACTGTTTTTT. Protein: CASSQGFPNEKLFF.

The chain combines TRBV18 with TRBJ1-2; 7 positions agree with TRBD1. In germline, CDR1 is KGHSH, CDR2 LQKENI. This CDR3 has 16 amino acids. Trimming removed 6 bases from V and 8 bases from J; junction bases left unmatched: 18. The CDR3 here is CASSLRGTARGGGYTF. CDR3 bases: TGTGCCAGCTCGCTCCGTGGGACAGCCCGTGGGGGGGGCTACACCTTC.

The rearrangement joins TRBV5-1 to TRBJ2-7; the D gene is possibly TRBD2 (6 bases). The J call may be incorrect, as the DNA end agrees better with TRBJ2-5. Per germline, CDR1 SGHRS and CDR2 YFSETQ. This CDR3 is built from 14 residues. CDR3 sequence reads: CASSRGGLGETQYF. CDR3 nucleotides: TGCGCCAGCAGCCGTGGGGGGTTAGGTGAGACCCAGTACTTC.

The chain is built from TRBV20-1 and TRBJ2-1; 10 bases are a match to TRBD2. Trimming took 5 bases from V and 0 from J; bases not matched to a gene: 10. The CDR3 is 17 residues long. The germline CDR1 and CDR2 sequences are DFQATT and SNEGSKA (reference sequence). In DNA form, the CDR3 reads TGCAGTGCTGCCCCACTAGCGGGGCCTAGCTCCTACAATGAGCAGTTCTTC. Protein: CSAAPLAGPSSYNEQFF.

This clonotype was counted between two and nine times. This chain links TRBV4-3 with TRBJ1-1, with a possible D match to TRBD1 (6 bases). Per the germline V gene, CDR1 is LGHNA and CDR2 is YSLEER. The V gene lost 0 bases and the J gene lost 1 base, with 6 bases spanning the gap. This CDR3 is built from 14 residues. CDR3 loop: CASSQETGNTEAFF. DNA of the CDR3: TGCGCCAGCAGCCAAGAGACAGGGAACACTGAAGCTTTCTTT.

This clonotype was seen more than once but under ten times. This sequence joins TRBV4-1 and TRBJ2-1; 11 nucleotides match TRBD2. V dropped 2 bases and J dropped 6; count of bases not matched to a gene: 3. The CDR3 consists of 15 residues. Looked up from germline, CDR1 is MGHRA and CDR2 is YSYEKL. CDR3 nucleotides: TGCGCCAGCAGCCAACCACTAGCGGGGGTCAATGAGCAGTTCTTC. This translates into CASSQPLAGVNEQFF.

To note about this clonotype: A much bigger clone sits one base away, suggesting this may be a read error. The chain links TRBV27 to TRBJ2-1; 9 positions match TRBD2. Germline lookup yields CDR1 MNHEY and CDR2 SMNVEV (reference sequence). The V and J ends lost 4 bases and 9 bases, in that order; junction bases with no gene match: 7. This CDR3 has 14 residues. In DNA form, the CDR3 reads TGTGCCAGCAGTTGTGGGGGACTAGCCGGTGAGCAGTTCTTC. Its translation: CASSCGGLAGEQFF.

CDR3 in DNA: TGCGCCAGCAGCCAAACTGCGCTCGGGACTAGCAGAAACACCGGGGAGCTGTTTTTT. The encoded protein is CASSQTALGTSRNTGELFF. The V and J genes are TRBV4-1 and TRBJ2-2; the match to TRBD2 covers 9 bases. Germline lookup yields CDR1 MGHRA and CDR2 YSYEKL. V was clipped by 2 bases and J by 2 bases; unmatched bases: 12. The CDR3 is 19 amino acids.

This chain joins TRBV15 and TRBJ1-2; 7 bases align to TRBD1. Germline V gene lookup returns CDR1 LNHNV and CDR2 YYDKDF (reference sequence). This CDR3 region has 16 residues. The V segment lost 0 bases and the J segment 3 bases; nucleotides outside the gene matches: 7. CDR3 DNA sequence: TGTGCCACCAGCAGAGAGCAGGGGGGCGCCGACTATGGCTACACCTTC. Translation gives CATSREQGGADYGYTF.

The chain carries TRBV9 and TRBJ2-1; D not resolved. From germline, CDR1 is SGDLS and CDR2 YYNGEE. With 2 bases removed from V and 9 bases from J, the gap between germline ends came to 9 bases. This CDR3 is 12 amino acids long. The CDR3 DNA follows: TGTGCCAGCAGCGTTATAGGTGGTGAGCAGTTCTTC. Its translation: CASSVIGGEQFF.

The chain is built from TRBV12-3 or TRBV12-4 and TRBJ2-2, with a tentative D call TRBD1 (6 bases). Trimming left V 7 bases short and J 5 bases short, with 20 bases between. The CDR3 loop spans 16 amino acids. CDR3 sequence (DNA): TGTGCCAGCAACCCAGACAGGTCCTTGGGGACCGGGGAGCTGTTTTTT. Protein product: CASNPDRSLGTGELFF.

This clonotype was detected only a few times. This CDR3 reads CASSFDSGSEQYF. CDR3 bases: TGTGCCAGCAGTTTTGATAGTGGTTCCGAGCAGTACTTC. The chain combines TRBV12-3 or TRBV12-4 with TRBJ2-7, with D unresolved. V lost 3 bases and J lost 6, with 12 bases in between. This CDR3 region has 13 residues.

The chain uses TRBV6-6 and TRBJ2-1, with a weak D call TRBD1 (6 bases). Trimming removed 8 bases at V and 8 bases at J, with 28 bases between. The V gene's germline CDR1 is MNHNY and CDR2 SVGAGI (reference sequence). This CDR3 has 17 residues. The CDR3 region is CASGLTRGLGVGDEQFF. CDR3 DNA: TGTGCCAGCGGCCTAACCAGGGGCCTAGGAGTAGGCGATGAGCAGTTCTTC.

The V gene is TRBV4-1, the J gene TRBJ2-1; tentative D call: TRBD2 (6 bases). V was cut by 3 bases and J by 6 bases, with 12 bases left in between. Germline assignment: CDR1 MGHRA and CDR2 YSYEKL. This CDR3 is built from 14 residues. This CDR3 reads CASSQGGKGNEQFF. The CDR3 DNA follows: TGCGCCAGCAGCCAGGGGGGAAAGGGCAATGAGCAGTTCTTC.

The gene calls are TRBV5-1 and TRBJ1-5; D gene uncertain. Trimming pared 0 bases from V and 8 bases from J, leaving 9 bases between. The CDR3 spans 13 residues. Germline V gene sequence: CDR1 SGHRS, CDR2 YFSETQ. The CDR3 nucleotides read TGCGCCAGCAGCTTGGGGGAGGGAAAGCCCCAGCATTTT. Translating gives CASSLGEGKPQHF.

This chain joins TRBV7-2 and TRBJ2-7; no clear D. Looked up from germline, CDR1 is SGHTA and CDR2 is FQGNSA. V was pared by 5 bases and J by 5 bases, with 13 bases between. This CDR3 has 13 residues. The DNA of the CDR3 is TGTGCCAGCAGCCCATCACCTAAAAACGAGCAGTACTTC. The encoded protein is CASSPSPKNEQYF.

For the CDR3, the DNA is TGCAGCGCCGCCGAAGTTGGAGGTGAAGCTTTCTTT. It is translated as CSAAEVGGEAFF. The chain combines TRBV29-1 with TRBJ1-1; D uncertain. Germline-derived CDR1 and CDR2 are SQVTM and ANQGSEA. The ends were cut back, 7 bases at V and 7 bases at J, with 16 bases in the middle. This CDR3 has 12 amino acids.

The V call is TRBV29-1, the J call TRBJ1-1, with 7 nucleotides matching TRBD1. The CDR3 spans 13 residues. CDR1 is SQVTM and CDR2 is ANQGSEA in the germline V gene. With V trimmed by 6 bases and J by 1 base, 5 bases remained unmatched. CDR3 loop: CSVRGQTNTEAFF. The CDR3 coding sequence is TGCAGCGTAAGGGGGCAGACGAACACTGAAGCTTTCTTT.

The CDR3 DNA reads as TGTGCCAGCAGTTTAATTCCCCCCCCTGGGAGCACAGATACGCAGTATTTT. Its protein is CASSLIPPPGSTDTQYF. V gene TRBV27 combines with J gene TRBJ2-3, with D unclear. Per germline, CDR1 MNHEY and CDR2 SMNVEV (reference sequence). The CDR3 is 17 amino acids. Trimming took off 2 bases at V and 0 bases at J, with 15 bases between the two ends.